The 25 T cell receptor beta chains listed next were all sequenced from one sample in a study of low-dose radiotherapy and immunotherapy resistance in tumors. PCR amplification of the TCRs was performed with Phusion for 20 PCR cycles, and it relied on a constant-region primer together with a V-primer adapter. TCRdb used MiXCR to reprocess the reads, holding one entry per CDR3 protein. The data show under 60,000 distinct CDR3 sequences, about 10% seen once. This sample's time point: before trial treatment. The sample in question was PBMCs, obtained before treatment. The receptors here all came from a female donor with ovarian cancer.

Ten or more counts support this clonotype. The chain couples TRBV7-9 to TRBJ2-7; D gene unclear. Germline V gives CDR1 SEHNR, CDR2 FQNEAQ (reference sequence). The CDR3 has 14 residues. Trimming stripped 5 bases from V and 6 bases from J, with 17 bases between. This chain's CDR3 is CASSLTTPTGEQYF. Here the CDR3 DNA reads TGTGCCAGCAGCCTTACGACCCCCACTGGCGAGCAGTACTTC.

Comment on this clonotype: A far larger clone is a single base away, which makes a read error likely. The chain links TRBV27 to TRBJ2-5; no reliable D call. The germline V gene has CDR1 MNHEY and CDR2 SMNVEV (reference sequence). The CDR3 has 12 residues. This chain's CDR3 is CATSGPRETQYF. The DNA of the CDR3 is TGTGCCACCAGTGGCCCCCGGGAGACCCAGTACTTC.

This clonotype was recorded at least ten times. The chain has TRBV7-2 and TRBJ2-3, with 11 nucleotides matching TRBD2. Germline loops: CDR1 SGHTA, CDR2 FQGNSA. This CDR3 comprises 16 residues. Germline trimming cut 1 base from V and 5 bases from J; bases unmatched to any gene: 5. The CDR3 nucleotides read TGTGCCAGCAGCTTAGAGATAGCGGGGGGGCAAGATACGCAGTATTTT. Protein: CASSLEIAGGQDTQYF. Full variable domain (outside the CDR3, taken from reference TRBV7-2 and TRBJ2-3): GAGVSQSPSNKVTEKGKDVELRCDPISGHTALYWYRQSLGQGLEFLIYFQGNSAPDKSGLPSDRFSAERTGGSVSTLTIQRTQQEDSAVYLCASSLEIAGGQDTQYFGPGTRLTVL.

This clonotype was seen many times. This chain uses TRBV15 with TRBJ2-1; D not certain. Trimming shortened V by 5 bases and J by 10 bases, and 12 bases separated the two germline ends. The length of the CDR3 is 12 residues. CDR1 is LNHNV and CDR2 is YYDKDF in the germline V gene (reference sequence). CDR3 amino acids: CATSRGRREQFF. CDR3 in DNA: TGTGCCACCAGCCGCGGCCGCCGGGAGCAGTTCTTC. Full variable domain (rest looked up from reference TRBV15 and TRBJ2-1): DAMVIQNPRYQVTQFGKPVTLSCSQTLNHNVMYWYQQKSSQAPKLLFHYYDKDFNNEADTPDNFQSRRPNTSFCFLDIRSPGLGDTAMYLCATSRGRREQFFGPGTRLTVL.

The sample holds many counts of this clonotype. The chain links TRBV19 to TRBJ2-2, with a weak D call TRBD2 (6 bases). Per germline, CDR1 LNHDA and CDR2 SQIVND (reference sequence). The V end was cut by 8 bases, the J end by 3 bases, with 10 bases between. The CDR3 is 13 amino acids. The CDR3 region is CASRGDYTGELFF. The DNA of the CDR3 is TGTGCCAGTCGCGGGGACTACACCGGGGAGCTGTTTTTT.

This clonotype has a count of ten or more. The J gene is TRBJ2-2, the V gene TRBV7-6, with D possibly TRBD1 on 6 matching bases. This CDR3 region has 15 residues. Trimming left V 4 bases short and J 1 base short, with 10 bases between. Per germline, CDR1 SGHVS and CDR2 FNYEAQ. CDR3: CASSSPGQNTGELFF. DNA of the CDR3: TGTGCCAGCAGCTCACCGGGACAGAACACCGGGGAGCTGTTTTTT.

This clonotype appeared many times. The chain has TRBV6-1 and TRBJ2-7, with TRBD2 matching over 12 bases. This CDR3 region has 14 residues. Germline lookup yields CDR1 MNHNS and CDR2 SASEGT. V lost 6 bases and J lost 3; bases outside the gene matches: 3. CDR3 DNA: TGTGCCAGCAGGCAGACTAGCGGGAGCTACGAGCAGTACTTC. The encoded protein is CASRQTSGSYEQYF.

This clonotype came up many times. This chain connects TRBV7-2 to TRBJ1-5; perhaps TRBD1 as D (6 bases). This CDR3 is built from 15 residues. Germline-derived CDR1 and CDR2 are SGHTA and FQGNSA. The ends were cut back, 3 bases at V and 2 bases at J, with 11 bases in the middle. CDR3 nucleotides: TGTGCCAGCAGCTTCCAACAGGGCGGCAATCAGCCCCAGCATTTT. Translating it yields CASSFQQGGNQPQHF.

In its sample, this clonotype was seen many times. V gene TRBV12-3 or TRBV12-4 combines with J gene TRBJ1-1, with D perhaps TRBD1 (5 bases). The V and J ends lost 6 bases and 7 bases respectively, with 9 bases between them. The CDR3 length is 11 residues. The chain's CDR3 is CASRVRGEAFF. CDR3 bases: TGTGCCAGCAGAGTGAGGGGTGAAGCTTTCTTT.

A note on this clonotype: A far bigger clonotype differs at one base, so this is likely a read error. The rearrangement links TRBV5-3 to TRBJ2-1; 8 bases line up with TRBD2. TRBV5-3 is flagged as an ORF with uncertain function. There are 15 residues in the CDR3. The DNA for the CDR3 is TGTGCCAGCAGCTTGAAACTAGCGGCAGTGAATGAGCAGTTCTTC. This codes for CASSLKLAAVNEQFF.

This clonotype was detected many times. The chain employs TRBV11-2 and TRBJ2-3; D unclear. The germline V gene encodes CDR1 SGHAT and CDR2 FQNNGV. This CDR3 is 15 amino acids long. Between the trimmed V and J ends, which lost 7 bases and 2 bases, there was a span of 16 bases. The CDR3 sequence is CASTTPGRSTDTQYF. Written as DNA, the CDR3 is TGTGCCAGCACTACGCCGGGCAGATCCACAGATACGCAGTATTTT.

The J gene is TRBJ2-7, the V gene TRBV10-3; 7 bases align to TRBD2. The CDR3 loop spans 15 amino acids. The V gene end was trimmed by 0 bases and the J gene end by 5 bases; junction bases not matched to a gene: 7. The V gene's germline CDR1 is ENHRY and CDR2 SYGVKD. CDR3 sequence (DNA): TGTGCCATCAGTGAGTCGCTCTCAGGGAGGGACGAGCAGTACTTC. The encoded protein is CAISESLSGRDEQYF.

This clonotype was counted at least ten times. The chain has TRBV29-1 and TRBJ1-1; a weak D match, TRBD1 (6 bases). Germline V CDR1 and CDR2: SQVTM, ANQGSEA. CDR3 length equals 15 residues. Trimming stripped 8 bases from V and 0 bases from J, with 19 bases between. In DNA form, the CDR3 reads TGCAGCTTACTAACAGGGACCACCATGAACACTGAAGCTTTCTTT. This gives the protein CSLLTGTTMNTEAFF. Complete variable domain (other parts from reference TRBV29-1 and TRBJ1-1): SAVISQKPSRDICQRGTSLTIQCQVDSQVTMMFWYRQQPGQSLTLIATANQGSEATYESGFVIDKFPISRPNLTFSTLTVSNMSPEDSSIYLCSLLTGTTMNTEAFFGQGTRLTVV.

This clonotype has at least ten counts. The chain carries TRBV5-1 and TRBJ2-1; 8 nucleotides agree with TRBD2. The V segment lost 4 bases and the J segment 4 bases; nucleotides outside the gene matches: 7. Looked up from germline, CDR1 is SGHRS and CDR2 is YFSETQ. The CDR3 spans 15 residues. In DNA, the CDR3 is TGCGCCAGCAGCGCAACCGGGACTAGTTACAATGAGCAGTTCTTC. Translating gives CASSATGTSYNEQFF.

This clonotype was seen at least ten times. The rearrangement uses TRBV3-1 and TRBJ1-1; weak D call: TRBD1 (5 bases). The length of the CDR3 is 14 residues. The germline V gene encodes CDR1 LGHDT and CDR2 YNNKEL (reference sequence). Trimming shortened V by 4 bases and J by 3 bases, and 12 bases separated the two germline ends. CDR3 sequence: CASSLRGIYTEAFF. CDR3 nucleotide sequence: TGTGCCAGCAGCCTTCGGGGGATATACACTGAAGCTTTCTTT.

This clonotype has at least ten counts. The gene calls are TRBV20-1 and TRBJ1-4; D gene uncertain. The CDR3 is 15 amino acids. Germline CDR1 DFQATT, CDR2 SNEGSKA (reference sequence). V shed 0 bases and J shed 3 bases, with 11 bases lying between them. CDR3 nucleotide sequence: TGCAGTGCTAGAGATCGGGCAGGTTCTAATGAAAAACTGTTTTTT. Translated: CSARDRAGSNEKLFF.

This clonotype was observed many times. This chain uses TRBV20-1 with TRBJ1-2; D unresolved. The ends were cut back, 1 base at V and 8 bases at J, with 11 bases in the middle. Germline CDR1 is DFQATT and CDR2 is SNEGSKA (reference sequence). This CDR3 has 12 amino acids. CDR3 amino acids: CSARVGSKGYTF. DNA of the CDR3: TGCAGTGCTAGAGTTGGTTCGAAAGGCTACACCTTC.

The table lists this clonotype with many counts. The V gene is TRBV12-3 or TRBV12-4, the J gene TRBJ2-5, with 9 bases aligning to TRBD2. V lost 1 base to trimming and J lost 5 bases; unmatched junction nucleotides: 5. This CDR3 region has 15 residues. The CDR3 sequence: CASSLVAGGLETQYF. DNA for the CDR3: TGTGCCAGCAGTTTAGTGGCGGGGGGGCTGGAGACCCAGTACTTC.

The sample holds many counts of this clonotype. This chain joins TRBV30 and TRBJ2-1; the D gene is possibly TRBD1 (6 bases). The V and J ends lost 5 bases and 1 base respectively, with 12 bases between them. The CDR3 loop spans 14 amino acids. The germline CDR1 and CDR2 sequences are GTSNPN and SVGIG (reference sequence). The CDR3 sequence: CAWGRDISYNEQFF. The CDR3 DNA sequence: TGTGCCTGGGGCCGGGACATTTCCTACAATGAGCAGTTCTTC.

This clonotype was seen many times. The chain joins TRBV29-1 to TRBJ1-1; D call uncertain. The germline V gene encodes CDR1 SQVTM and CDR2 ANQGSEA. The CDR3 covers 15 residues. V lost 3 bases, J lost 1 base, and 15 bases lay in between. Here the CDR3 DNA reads TGCAGCGTTGACCGTTTCGGGGTCCCGAACACTGAAGCTTTCTTT. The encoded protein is CSVDRFGVPNTEAFF.

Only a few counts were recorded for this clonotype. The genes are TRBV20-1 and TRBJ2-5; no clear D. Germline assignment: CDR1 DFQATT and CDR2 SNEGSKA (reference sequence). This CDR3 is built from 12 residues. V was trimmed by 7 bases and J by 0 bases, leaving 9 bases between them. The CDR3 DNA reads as TGCAGTGTAAAGAGCAACCAAGAGACCCAGTACTTC. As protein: CSVKSNQETQYF.

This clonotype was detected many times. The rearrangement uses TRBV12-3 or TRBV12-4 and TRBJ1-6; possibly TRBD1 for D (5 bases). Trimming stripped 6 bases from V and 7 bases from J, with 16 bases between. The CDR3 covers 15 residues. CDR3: CASSPGSFGNSPLHF. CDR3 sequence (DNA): TGTGCCAGCAGCCCAGGGTCATTCGGGAATTCACCCCTCCACTTT.

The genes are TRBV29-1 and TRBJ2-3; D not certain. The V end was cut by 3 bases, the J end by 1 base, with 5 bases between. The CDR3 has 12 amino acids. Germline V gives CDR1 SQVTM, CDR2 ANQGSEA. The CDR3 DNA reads TGCAGCGTTGACACTGGCACAGATACGCAGTATTTT. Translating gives CSVDTGTDTQYF.

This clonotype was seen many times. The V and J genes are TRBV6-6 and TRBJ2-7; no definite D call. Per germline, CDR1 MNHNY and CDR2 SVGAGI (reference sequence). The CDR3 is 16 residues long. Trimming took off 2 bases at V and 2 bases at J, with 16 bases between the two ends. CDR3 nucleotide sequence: TGTGCCAGCAGTTACCATGGTTATACTGAGACCTACGAGCAGTACTTC. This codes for CASSYHGYTETYEQYF.

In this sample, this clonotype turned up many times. The CDR3 nucleotides are TGTGCCAGCAGTTATAAACAGGAGAGATCCTACGAGCAGTACTTC. Its protein is CASSYKQERSYEQYF. The V and J genes are TRBV11-2 and TRBJ2-7; D is possibly TRBD1 (5 bases). V was trimmed by 6 bases and J by 1 base, leaving 16 bases between them. The CDR3 has 15 residues. Germline-derived CDR1 and CDR2 are SGHAT and FQNNGV.